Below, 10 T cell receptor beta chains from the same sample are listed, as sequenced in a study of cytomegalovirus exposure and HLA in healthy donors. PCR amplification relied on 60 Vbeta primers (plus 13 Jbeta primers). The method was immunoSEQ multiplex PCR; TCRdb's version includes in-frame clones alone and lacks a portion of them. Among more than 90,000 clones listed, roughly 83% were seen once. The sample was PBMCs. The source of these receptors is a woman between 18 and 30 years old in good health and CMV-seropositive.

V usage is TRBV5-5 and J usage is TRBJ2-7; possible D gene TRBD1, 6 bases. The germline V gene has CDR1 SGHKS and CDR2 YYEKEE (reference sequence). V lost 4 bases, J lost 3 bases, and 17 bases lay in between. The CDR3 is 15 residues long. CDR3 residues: CASSPRRGPYYEQYF. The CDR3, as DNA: TGTGCCAGCAGCCCACGCAGGGGCCCCTACTACGAGCAGTACTTC.

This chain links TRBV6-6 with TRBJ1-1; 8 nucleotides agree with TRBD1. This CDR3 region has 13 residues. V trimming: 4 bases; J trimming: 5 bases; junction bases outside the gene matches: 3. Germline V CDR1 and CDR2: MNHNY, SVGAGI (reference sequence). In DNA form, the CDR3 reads TGTGCCAGCAGTTCGCAGGGGGCAACTGAAGCTTTCTTT. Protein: CASSSQGATEAFF.

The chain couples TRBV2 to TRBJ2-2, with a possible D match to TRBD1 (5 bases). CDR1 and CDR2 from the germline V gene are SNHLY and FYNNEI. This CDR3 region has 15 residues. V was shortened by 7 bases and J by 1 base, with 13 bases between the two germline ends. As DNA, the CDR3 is TGTGCCAGCACCCTCAGGGTAGGGAACACCGGGGAGCTGTTTTTT. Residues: CASTLRVGNTGELFF.

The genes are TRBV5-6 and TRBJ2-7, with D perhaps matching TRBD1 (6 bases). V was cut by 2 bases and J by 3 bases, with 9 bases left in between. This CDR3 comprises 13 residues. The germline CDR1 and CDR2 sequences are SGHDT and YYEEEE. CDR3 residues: CASSFRDNYEQYF. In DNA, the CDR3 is TGTGCCAGCAGCTTCCGGGACAACTACGAGCAGTACTTC.

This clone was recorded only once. The CDR3 region is CASSLGGGAGSTEAFF. The CDR3 nucleotides are TGTGCCAGCAGCTTAGGCGGAGGGGCAGGGAGCACTGAAGCTTTCTTT. V is TRBV13 and J is TRBJ1-1; TRBD1 is a possible D gene (5 bases). V lost 0 bases, J lost 4 bases, and 15 bases lay in between. The germline V gene has CDR1 PRHDT and CDR2 FYEKMQ (reference sequence). This CDR3 comprises 16 residues. Full variable domain (rest looked up from reference TRBV13 and TRBJ1-1): AAGVIQSPRHLIKEKRETATLKCYPIPRHDTVYWYQQGPGQDPQFLISFYEKMQSDKGSIPDRFSAQQFSDYHSELNMSSLELGDSALYFCASSLGGGAGSTEAFFGQGTRLTVV.

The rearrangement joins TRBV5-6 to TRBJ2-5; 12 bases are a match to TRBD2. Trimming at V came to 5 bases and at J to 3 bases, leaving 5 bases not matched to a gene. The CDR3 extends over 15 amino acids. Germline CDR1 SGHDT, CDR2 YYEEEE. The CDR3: CASRRLAGEKETQYF. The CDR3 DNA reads TGTGCCAGCAGAAGACTAGCGGGAGAGAAAGAGACCCAGTACTTC.

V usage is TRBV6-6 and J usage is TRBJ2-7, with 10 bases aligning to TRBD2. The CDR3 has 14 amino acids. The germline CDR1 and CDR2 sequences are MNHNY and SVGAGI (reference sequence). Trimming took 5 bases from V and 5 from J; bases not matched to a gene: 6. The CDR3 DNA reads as TGTGCCAGCAGTAAAGCGGGAGGGCCCCACGAGCAGTACTTC. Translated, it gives CASSKAGGPHEQYF.

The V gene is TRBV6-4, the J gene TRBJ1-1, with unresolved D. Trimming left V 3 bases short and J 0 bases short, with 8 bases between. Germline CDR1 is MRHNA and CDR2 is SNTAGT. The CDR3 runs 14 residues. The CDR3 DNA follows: TGTGCCAGCAGTGAGAGACTCTTGAACACTGAAGCTTTCTTT. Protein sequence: CASSERLLNTEAFF.

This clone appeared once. The CDR3 bases are TGTGCCCCCCAACCGGGACTCCGCGGCTACGAGCAGTACTTC. Its translation: CAPQPGLRGYEQYF. This chain uses TRBV10-3 with TRBJ2-7, with D tentatively TRBD2 (6 bases). The CDR3 is made up of 14 amino acids. Trimming took off 11 bases at V and 3 bases at J, with 20 bases between the two ends. Germline values: CDR1 ENHRY, CDR2 SYGVKD.

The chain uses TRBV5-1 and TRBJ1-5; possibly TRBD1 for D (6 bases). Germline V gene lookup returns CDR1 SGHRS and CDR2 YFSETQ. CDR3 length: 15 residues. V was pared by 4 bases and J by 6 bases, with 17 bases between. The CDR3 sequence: CASSLGFGGAQPQHF. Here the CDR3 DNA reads TGCGCCAGCAGCCTGGGGTTCGGGGGGGCTCAGCCCCAGCATTTT.